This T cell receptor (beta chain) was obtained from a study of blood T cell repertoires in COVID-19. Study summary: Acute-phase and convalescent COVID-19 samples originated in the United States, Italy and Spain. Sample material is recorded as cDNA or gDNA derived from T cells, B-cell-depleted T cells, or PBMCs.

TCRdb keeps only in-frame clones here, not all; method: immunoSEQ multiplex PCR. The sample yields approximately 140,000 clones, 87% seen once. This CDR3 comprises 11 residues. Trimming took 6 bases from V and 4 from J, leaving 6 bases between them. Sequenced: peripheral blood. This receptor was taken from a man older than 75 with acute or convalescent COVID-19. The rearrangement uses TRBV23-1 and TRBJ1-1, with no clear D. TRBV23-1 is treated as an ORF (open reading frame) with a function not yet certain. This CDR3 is CASRARTEAFF. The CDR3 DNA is TGCGCCAGCAGAGCTCGCACTGAAGCTTTCTTT.